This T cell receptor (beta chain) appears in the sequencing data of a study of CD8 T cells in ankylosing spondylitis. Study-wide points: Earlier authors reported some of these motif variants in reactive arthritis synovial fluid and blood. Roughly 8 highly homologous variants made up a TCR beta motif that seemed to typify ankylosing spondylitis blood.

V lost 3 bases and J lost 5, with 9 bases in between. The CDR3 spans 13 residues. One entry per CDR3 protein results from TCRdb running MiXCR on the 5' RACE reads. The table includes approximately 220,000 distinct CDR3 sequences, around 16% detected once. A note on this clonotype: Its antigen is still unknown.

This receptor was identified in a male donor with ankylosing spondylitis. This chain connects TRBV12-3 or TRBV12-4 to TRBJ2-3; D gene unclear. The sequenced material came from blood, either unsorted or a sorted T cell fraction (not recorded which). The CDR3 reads CASSFWSLDTQYF. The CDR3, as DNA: TGTGCCAGCAGTTTTTGGAGTTTAGATACGCAGTATTTT.